This T cell receptor beta chain is drawn from a study of blood T cell repertoires in COVID-19. At the level of the study: Acute-phase and convalescent COVID-19 samples originated in the United States, Italy and Spain. T cells, B-cell-depleted T cells, or PBMCs supplied cDNA or gDNA.

Germline V gives CDR1 SGHRS, CDR2 YFSETQ. The CDR3 is 16 residues long. V was clipped by 2 bases and J by 2 bases; unmatched bases: 3. The method was immunoSEQ multiplex PCR; TCRdb's version includes in-frame clones alone and lacks a portion of them. The sample has approximately 22,000 clones, 91% seen once. Specimen: peripheral blood. This rearrangement joins TRBV5-1 to TRBJ2-2, with TRBD2 identical over 10 bases. This clonotype originated in a man between 70 and 80 years old with active COVID-19. This chain's CDR3 is CASSLLAGINTGELFF. CDR3 DNA sequence: TGCGCCAGCAGCTTACTAGCGGGGATTAACACCGGGGAGCTGTTTTTT.